This T cell receptor (beta chain) was found in a study of blood T cell repertoires in COVID-19. In the study overall: Sample material is recorded as cDNA or gDNA derived from T cells, B-cell-depleted T cells, or PBMCs.

In the original analysis: It was from reference gene primer amplification that nucleated cell counts were estimated. Some clones are missing from TCRdb's copy, which holds only in-frame ones; the method was immunoSEQ multiplex PCR. That table gives V, J and clone size, and the DNA gave D and trimming. The data hold tens of thousands of clones, with more than 65% observed a single time. The receptor comes from a woman at least 80 years old with active or convalescent COVID-19. The sample consisted of peripheral blood.

The CDR3 DNA reads TGTGCCAGCAGTGTAGGGAATACAGGGGGGCCAGGGGCCAACGTCCTGACTTTC. This translates into CASSVGNTGGPGANVLTF. This chain links TRBV6-1 with TRBJ2-6; TRBD1 matches 8 bases. The CDR3 covers 18 residues. Germline V lookup: CDR1 MNHNS, CDR2 SASEGT. The V gene end was trimmed by 4 bases and the J gene end by 4 bases; junction bases not matched to a gene: 12.